This T cell receptor (beta chain) was profiled in a study of human T cells and chemical hapten exposure. One entry per CDR3 protein, called by TCRdb with MiXCR from the RACE reads. The table records around 130,000 distinct CDR3 sequences, over 9.5% of them present only once. Stated time point: patch test 2, 6 weeks after DPC sensitization. Treatment specified: therapeutic diphenylcyclopropenone sensitization with weekly scalp DPC. Germline assignment: CDR1 SGHNT and CDR2 YYREEE (reference sequence). The CDR3 is 14 residues long. Trimming at V came to 4 bases and at J to 5 bases, leaving 4 bases not matched to a gene. This clonotype was counted many times.

This clonotype was sampled from a woman aged 45-65 years with alopecia areata. Some clones in this sample may be carry-over from other donors' samples. The source was whole blood, collected in connection with sensitization to the hapten diphenylcyclopropenone (DPC). V and J are TRBV5-4 and TRBJ2-3; TRBD1 matches at 10 bases. The CDR3 region has the DNA TGTGCCAGCAGCACGACAGGGGGCGGAGATACGCAGTATTTT. Its protein is CASSTTGGGDTQYF.